This T cell receptor (beta chain) was retrieved from a study of OX40 agonist ivuxolimab in advanced cancers. Sequencing was performed with immunoSEQ multiplex PCR; in TCRdb, only in-frame clones are kept and a portion is missing. The sample carries about 50,000 clones, 85% recorded once. The CDR3 is made up of 14 amino acids. The ends lost 5 bases at V and 4 bases at J; junction bases unmatched: 4. Germline V gene lookup returns CDR1 SGHRS and CDR2 YFSETQ. The chain is built from TRBV5-1 and TRBJ2-7; 12 bases align to TRBD1. The source material was CD4+ or CD8+ T cells sorted from blood, sampled in a trial of the OX40 agonist ivuxolimab. The sequence came from an adult with an advanced solid tumor such as melanoma, head and neck, liver or kidney cancer. CDR3 region: CASSWGQGAYEQYF. Here the CDR3 DNA reads TGCGCCAGCAGTTGGGGACAGGGGGCATACGAGCAGTACTTC.